Listed below are T cell receptor beta chains from one sample, sequenced in a study of cytomegalovirus exposure and HLA in healthy donors. This table comes from immunoSEQ multiplex PCR, and its TCRdb copy is limited to in-frame clones, with some not included. The sample contains 120,000 or so clones, roughly 89% of which appear only once. The sequenced sample was PBMCs. The receptor source for this set is a woman aged 18-29 years in good health and CMV-seronegative. CDR3s include the opening cysteine and the closing phenylalanine or tryptophan. The order of the fields is CDR3 length, D gene, J gene, V gene, clone size, CDR3 protein, CDR3 DNA. The D gene is left open where the match is weak. Not all rows give a size; the values are once, few, many and, for expanded clones, a class.

13 | - | TRBJ1-2 | TRBV6-5 | - | CASSRTAAYGYTF | TGTGCCAGCAGCAGGACAGCGGCCTATGGCTACACCTTC
12 | - | TRBJ2-1 | TRBV27 | - | CASSAGWNEQFF | TGTGCCAGCAGTGCAGGGTGGAATGAGCAGTTCTTC
15 | - | TRBJ2-3 | TRBV7-6 | - | CASSPAGSNTDTQYF | TGTGCCAGCAGCCCCGCCGGGTCTAACACAGATACGCAGTATTTT
12 | - | TRBJ1-2 | TRBV2 | few | CASRGEAYGYTF | TGTGCCAGCAGAGGAGAAGCCTATGGCTACACCTTC
16 | TRBD2 | TRBJ2-5 | TRBV7-9 | - | CASSLASGGNQETQYF | TGTGCCAGCAGCTTAGCTAGCGGGGGGAACCAAGAGACCCAGTACTTC
14 | - | TRBJ2-3 | TRBV5-1 | - | CASSLSQSTDTQYF | TGCGCCAGCAGCTTGTCCCAGAGCACAGATACGCAGTATTTT
16 | TRBD2 | TRBJ2-1 | TRBV11-2 | - | CASSSSGLAGAREQFF | TGTGCCAGCAGCTCCTCCGGACTAGCGGGGGCGCGAGAGCAGTTCTTC
17 | TRBD2 | TRBJ2-1 | TRBV4-3 | - | CASSQVFGLAGVDEQFF | TGCGCCAGCAGCCAAGTTTTCGGGCTAGCGGGAGTCGATGAGCAGTTCTTC
12 | - | TRBJ2-7 | TRBV6-5 | - | CASSYRGYEQYF | TGTGCCAGCAGTTATAGGGGCTACGAGCAGTACTTC
14 | - | TRBJ2-7 | TRBV2 | - | CASTGRGGSHEQYF | TGTGCCAGCACTGGACGAGGGGGATCTCACGAGCAGTACTTC
14 | - | TRBJ2-7 | TRBV27 | once | CASSAGTKGDEQYF | TGTGCCAGCAGTGCCGGGACCAAGGGGGACGAGCAGTACTTC
12 | - | TRBJ2-1 | TRBV25-1 | - | CASSEEGYEQFF | TGTGCCAGCAGTGAAGAGGGCTATGAGCAGTTCTTC
14 | TRBD1 | TRBJ2-5 | TRBV27 | - | CASSPRTGRETQYF | TGTGCCAGCAGTCCGCGGACAGGGCGAGAGACCCAGTACTTC
15 | TRBD1 | TRBJ1-5 | TRBV5-4 | - | CASSPDRGSNQPQHF | TGTGCCAGCAGCCCCGACAGGGGTAGCAATCAGCCCCAGCATTTT
14 | TRBD2 | TRBJ2-4 | TRBV28 | - | CASSTLDRGGPPYF | TGTGCCAGCTCAACCCTAGATCGGGGGGGGCCACCGTACTTC
14 | - | TRBJ2-7 | TRBV7-2 | - | CASKETGSSYEQYF | TGTGCCAGCAAAGAGACAGGAAGCTCCTACGAGCAGTACTTC
14 | TRBD1 | TRBJ2-2 | TRBV27 | - | CATGYRGSTGELFF | TGTGCCACCGGATACAGGGGTAGCACCGGGGAGCTGTTTTTT
18 | - | TRBJ2-2 | TRBV18 | - | CASSPVATGTLNTGELFF | TGTGCCAGCTCACCAGTTGCTACCGGGACACTGAACACCGGGGAGCTGTTTTTT